A single sample gave rise to the 11 T cell receptor beta chains below, sequenced in a study of T-cell reconstitution after alpha-beta-depleted transplantation in children. The TCRbeta library was prepared with unique molecular identifiers. TCRdb reprocessed the PCR reads via MiXCR and lists one record per CDR3 protein. The data hold about 440,000 distinct CDR3 sequences, with 43% observed a single time. The sequencing here drew on PBMCs, taken before TCRalphabeta/CD19-depleted stem cell transplant. These receptors were obtained from a girl aged 2-10 years with aplastic anemia, due to receive a stem cell transplant.

This sequence joins TRBV20-1 and TRBJ2-2; TRBD2 agrees at 7 bases. The trim removed 6 bases at V and 1 base at J, leaving 11 bases unmatched. Germline loops: CDR1 DFQATT, CDR2 SNEGSKA (reference sequence). The CDR3 is 16 amino acids. This CDR3 is CSALTGTKRNTGELFF. The CDR3 nucleotides are TGCAGTGCCCTAACCGGGACTAAGAGGAACACCGGGGAGCTGTTTTTT.

CDR3 sequence: CASSFTTGVYNSPLHF. The CDR3 nucleotides read TGTGCCAGCAGTTTTACCACGGGGGTTTATAATTCACCCCTCCACTTT. The chain carries TRBV7-2 and TRBJ1-6; possibly TRBD1 for D (5 bases). Trimming stripped 6 bases from V and 4 bases from J, with 16 bases between. CDR3 size: 16 residues. Germline V gives CDR1 SGHTA, CDR2 FQGNSA. Full variable domain (missing parts from reference TRBV7-2 and TRBJ1-6): GAGVSQSPSNKVTEKGKDVELRCDPISGHTALYWYRQSLGQGLEFLIYFQGNSAPDKSGLPSDRFSAERTGGSVSTLTIQRTQQEDSAVYLCASSFTTGVYNSPLHFGNGTRLTVT.

The V gene is TRBV20-1, the J gene TRBJ2-1; 12 bases map to TRBD2. V shed 6 bases, J shed 1 base, and the junction held 10 bases outside the gene matches. CDR1 and CDR2 from the germline V gene are DFQATT and SNEGSKA (reference sequence). The CDR3 runs 17 residues. CDR3 bases: TGCAGTGCCGCCCGACTAGCGGGAGCATTTTCCTACAATGAGCAGTTCTTC. This translates into CSAARLAGAFSYNEQFF.

CDR3 DNA: TGTGCCAGCAGTCCCTACGCGGGGGGACTGAAGGGCGAGCAGTACTTC. Encoded protein: CASSPYAGGLKGEQYF. The chain is built from TRBV7-8 and TRBJ2-7, with 8 bases fitting TRBD2. V shed 6 bases, J shed 6 bases, and the junction held 16 bases outside the gene matches. Germline V CDR1 and CDR2: SGHVS, FQNEAQ. This CDR3 has 16 residues.

The chain is built from TRBV20-1 and TRBJ1-5, with 7 bases that match TRBD1. The CDR3 is 12 amino acids. V trimming: 5 bases; J trimming: 7 bases; junction bases outside the gene matches: 5. CDR1 is DFQATT and CDR2 is SNEGSKA in the germline V gene (reference sequence). The CDR3 region is CSAVNRGQPQHF. CDR3 nucleotide sequence: TGCAGTGCTGTCAACAGGGGCCAGCCCCAGCATTTT.

The V gene is TRBV6-1, the J gene TRBJ1-1, with 8 bases fitting TRBD1. The V gene's germline CDR1 is MNHNS and CDR2 SASEGT. V was pared by 6 bases and J by 5 bases, with 14 bases of the junction left unmatched. CDR3 size: 16 residues. CDR3 protein: CASSEHRGAIETEAFF. CDR3 nucleotide sequence: TGTGCCAGCAGCGAGCACAGGGGGGCCATCGAGACTGAAGCTTTCTTT.

The rearrangement joins TRBV10-3 to TRBJ2-7; 10 bases match TRBD1. This CDR3 is built from 13 residues. V was pared by 4 bases and J by 5 bases, with 2 bases of the junction left unmatched. Looked up from germline, CDR1 is ENHRY and CDR2 is SYGVKD. CDR3 sequence: CAISGTGGNEQYF. Here the CDR3 DNA reads TGTGCCATCAGTGGGACAGGGGGAAACGAGCAGTACTTC.

This clonotype was seen ten or more times. The rearrangement uses TRBV6-1 and TRBJ2-2; D remains unclear. Per the germline V gene, CDR1 is MNHNS and CDR2 is SASEGT. The ends were cut back, 8 bases at V and 0 bases at J, with 7 bases in the middle. The CDR3 sequence is 13 residues long. The CDR3 DNA reads as TGTGCCAGCCTCAGCGCGAACACCGGGGAGCTGTTTTTT. This gives the protein CASLSANTGELFF.

This clonotype was observed a handful of times. The chain employs TRBV7-3 and TRBJ2-1, with 9 bases identical to TRBD1. This CDR3 is 18 amino acids long. V lost 4 bases to trimming and J lost 5 bases; unmatched junction nucleotides: 15. Looked up from germline, CDR1 is SGHTA and CDR2 is FQGTGA. The CDR3 nucleotides are TGTGCCAGCAGCTCTCGGGCAGCTGGGACAGGGTTAAACAATGAGCAGTTCTTC. Its protein product is CASSSRAAGTGLNNEQFF.

This clonotype was recorded at least ten times. The V gene is TRBV29-1, the J gene TRBJ2-3; 7 bases are shared with TRBD1. Trimming cost V 4 bases and J 2 bases; bases outside gene matches: 6. The length of the CDR3 is 14 residues. In germline, CDR1 is SQVTM, CDR2 ANQGSEA. The CDR3 DNA reads TGCAGCGTTGGGGACAGTTTCTTCACAGATACGCAGTATTTT. It translates to CSVGDSFFTDTQYF.

This clonotype has only one observation. The chain joins TRBV20-1 to TRBJ2-5, with D unresolved. This CDR3 is 16 amino acids long. Germline-derived CDR1 and CDR2 are DFQATT and SNEGSKA (reference sequence). Deletions cut 0 bases from V and 4 bases from J, with 18 bases between. The CDR3 here is CSARDLVVVGAETQYF. DNA of the CDR3: TGCAGTGCTAGAGATCTAGTAGTCGTTGGCGCAGAGACCCAGTACTTC.